The T cell receptor (beta chain) described here comes from a study of T cells after yellow fever vaccination. There are 15 residues in the CDR3. J lost 5 bases, V lost 7 bases, and 11 bases had no gene match. The germline V gene has CDR1 DFQATT and CDR2 SNEGSKA (reference sequence). TCRdb called the 5' RACE reads again in MiXCR, with one record for every CDR3 protein. The sample gives some 96,000 distinct CDR3 sequences, under 9% of which show up once; approximately 16% is in the top ten. Sequencing used CD8+ T cells not binding an NS4B(214-222) dextramer, sorted from PBMCs, obtained roughly 14 days after the first yellow fever vaccination. The origin of this receptor is a man in his late teens or twenties who received the YFV17D yellow fever vaccine. The V gene is TRBV20-1, the J gene TRBJ2-1; 10 positions match TRBD2. CDR3 residues: CSVSKVLAGDNEQFF. The CDR3 region has the DNA TGCAGTGTCTCAAAGGTCCTAGCGGGGGACAATGAGCAGTTCTTC.